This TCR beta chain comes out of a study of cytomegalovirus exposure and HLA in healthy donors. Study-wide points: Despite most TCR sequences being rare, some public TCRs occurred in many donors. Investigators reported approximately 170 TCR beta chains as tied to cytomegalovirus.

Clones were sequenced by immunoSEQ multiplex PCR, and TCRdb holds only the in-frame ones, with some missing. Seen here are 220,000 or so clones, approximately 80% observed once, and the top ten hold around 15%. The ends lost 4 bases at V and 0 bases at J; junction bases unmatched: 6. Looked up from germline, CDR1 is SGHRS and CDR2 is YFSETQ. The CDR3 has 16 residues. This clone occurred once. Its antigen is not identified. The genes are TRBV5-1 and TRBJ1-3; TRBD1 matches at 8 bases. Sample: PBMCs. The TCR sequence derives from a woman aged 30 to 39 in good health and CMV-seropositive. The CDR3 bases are TGCGCCAGCAGCGGACAGGGACTGTACTCTGGAAACACCATATATTTT. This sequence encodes CASSGQGLYSGNTIYF.